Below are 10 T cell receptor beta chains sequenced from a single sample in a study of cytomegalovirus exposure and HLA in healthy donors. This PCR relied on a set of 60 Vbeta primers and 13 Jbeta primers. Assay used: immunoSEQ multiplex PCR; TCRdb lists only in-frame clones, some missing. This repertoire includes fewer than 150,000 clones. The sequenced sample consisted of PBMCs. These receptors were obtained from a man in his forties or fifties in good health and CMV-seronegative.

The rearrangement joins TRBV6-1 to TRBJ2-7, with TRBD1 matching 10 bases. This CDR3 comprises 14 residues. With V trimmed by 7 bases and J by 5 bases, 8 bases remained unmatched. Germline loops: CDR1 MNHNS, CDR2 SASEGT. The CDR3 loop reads CASKAGTGANEQYF. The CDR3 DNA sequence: TGTGCCAGCAAGGCCGGGACAGGGGCCAACGAGCAGTACTTC.

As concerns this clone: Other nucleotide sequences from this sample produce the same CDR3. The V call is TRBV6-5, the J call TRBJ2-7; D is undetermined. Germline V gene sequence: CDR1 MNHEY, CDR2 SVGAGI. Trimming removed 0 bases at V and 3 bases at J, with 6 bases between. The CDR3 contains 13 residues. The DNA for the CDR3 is TGTGCCAGCAGTTACTCAAGAGACTACGAGCAGTACTTC. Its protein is CASSYSRDYEQYF.

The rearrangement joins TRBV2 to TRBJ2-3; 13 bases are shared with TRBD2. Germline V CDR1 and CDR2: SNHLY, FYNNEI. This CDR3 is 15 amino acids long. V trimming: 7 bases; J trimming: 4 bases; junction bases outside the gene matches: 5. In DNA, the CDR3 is TGTGCCAGCACCCGGACTAGCGGGGGCTCAGATACGCAGTATTTT. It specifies CASTRTSGGSDTQYF.

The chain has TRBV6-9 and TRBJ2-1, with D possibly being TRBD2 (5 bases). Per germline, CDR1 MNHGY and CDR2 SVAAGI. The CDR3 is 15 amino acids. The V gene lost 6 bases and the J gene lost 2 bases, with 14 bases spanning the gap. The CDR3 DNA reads TGTGCCAGCAGACCCCACCGGCGGGCCTACAATGAGCAGTTCTTC. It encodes CASRPHRRAYNEQFF.

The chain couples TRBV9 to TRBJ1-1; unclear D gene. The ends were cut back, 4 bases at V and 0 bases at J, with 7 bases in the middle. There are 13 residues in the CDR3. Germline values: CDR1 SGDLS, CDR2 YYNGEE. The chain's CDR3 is CASSFNMNTEAFF. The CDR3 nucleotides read TGTGCCAGCAGCTTTAACATGAACACTGAAGCTTTCTTT.

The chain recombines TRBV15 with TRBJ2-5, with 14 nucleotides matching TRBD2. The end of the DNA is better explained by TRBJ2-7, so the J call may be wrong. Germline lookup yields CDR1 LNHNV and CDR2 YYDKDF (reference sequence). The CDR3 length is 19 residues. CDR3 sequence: CATSRDWGTSGGTLYEQYF. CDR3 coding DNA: TGTGCCACCAGCAGAGATTGGGGGACTAGCGGGGGCACTCTCTACGAGCAGTACTTC.

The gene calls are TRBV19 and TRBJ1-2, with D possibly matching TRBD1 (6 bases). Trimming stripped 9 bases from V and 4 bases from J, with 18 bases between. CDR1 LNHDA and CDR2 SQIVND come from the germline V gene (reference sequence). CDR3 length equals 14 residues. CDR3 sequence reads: CASQSGGLSYGYTF. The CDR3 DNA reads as TGTGCCAGCCAAAGCGGGGGGCTATCCTATGGCTACACCTTC.

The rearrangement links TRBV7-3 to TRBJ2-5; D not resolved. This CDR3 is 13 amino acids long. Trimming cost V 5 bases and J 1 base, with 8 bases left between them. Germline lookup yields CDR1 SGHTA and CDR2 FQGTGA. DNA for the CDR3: TGTGCCAGCAGCCGCCGGAGCCAAGAGACCCAGTACTTC. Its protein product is CASSRRSQETQYF.

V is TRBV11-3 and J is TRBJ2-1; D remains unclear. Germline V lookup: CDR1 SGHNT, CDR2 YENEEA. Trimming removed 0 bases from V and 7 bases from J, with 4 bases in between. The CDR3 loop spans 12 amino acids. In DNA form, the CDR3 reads TGTGCCAGCAGCTTAGATGCGAATGAGCAGTTCTTC. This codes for CASSLDANEQFF.

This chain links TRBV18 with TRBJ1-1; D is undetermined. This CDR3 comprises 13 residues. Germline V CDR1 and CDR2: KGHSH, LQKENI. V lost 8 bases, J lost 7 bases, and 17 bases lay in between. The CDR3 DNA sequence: TGTGCCAGCCAAAAAAGACTGGAACTTGAAGCTTTCTTT. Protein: CASQKRLELEAFF.